This is a list of T cell receptor beta chains from one sample in a study of T cells in Graves' hyperthyroidism and ophthalmopathy. MiXCR, applied by TCRdb to the multiplex PCR reads, yields one record per CDR3 protein. The repertoire holds 400,000 or so distinct CDR3 sequences, 14% seen once, with around 19% in the top ten. Sequencing used blood. These receptors originate from a woman aged 30 to 39 with Graves' ophthalmopathy. The CDR3 runs from the conserved cysteine through the conserved F or W. The order of the fields is clone size, D gene, J gene, V gene, CDR3 length, CDR3 protein, CDR3 DNA. A D gene is named only where the DNA matches it firmly. The size field is filled for only some rows; it gives once, few, many or a size class.

clone size: many
D gene: TRBD1
J gene: TRBJ1-6
V gene: TRBV20-1
CDR3 length: 14
CDR3 protein: CSAVGTGLYSPLHF
CDR3 DNA: TGCAGTGCAGTGGGGACAGGGTTGTATTCACCCCTCCACTTT

clone size: many
D gene: .
J gene: TRBJ2-7
V gene: TRBV15
CDR3 length: 15
CDR3 protein: CATSPPSWESYEQYF
CDR3 DNA: TGTGCCACCAGCCCACCTAGCTGGGAATCCTACGAGCAGTACTTC

clone size: many
D gene: TRBD1
J gene: TRBJ2-7
V gene: TRBV29-1
CDR3 length: 15
CDR3 protein: CSVVLSGTGKFEQYF
CDR3 DNA: TGCAGCGTAGTCCTATCCGGGACAGGGAAGTTCGAGCAGTACTTC

clone size: few
D gene: .
J gene: TRBJ1-1
V gene: TRBV6-1
CDR3 length: 18
CDR3 protein: CASTLEGQSPHMNTEAFF
CDR3 DNA: TGTGCCAGCACCTTGGAGGGGCAGTCTCCCCATATGAACACTGAAGCTTTCTTT

clone size: many
D gene: TRBD1
J gene: TRBJ2-7
V gene: TRBV20-1
CDR3 length: 14
CDR3 protein: CSALRDRDSYEQYF
CDR3 DNA: TGCAGTGCTCTTCGGGACAGGGACTCCTACGAGCAGTACTTC

clone size: many
D gene: .
J gene: TRBJ2-4
V gene: TRBV5-1
CDR3 length: 13
CDR3 protein: CASSLVSGGIQYF
CDR3 DNA: TGCGCCAGCAGCTTGGTGTCAGGTGGCATTCAGTACTTC

clone size: many
D gene: TRBD2
J gene: TRBJ2-1
V gene: TRBV20-1
CDR3 length: 13
CDR3 protein: CSARTSGYNEQFF
CDR3 DNA: TGCAGTGCTCGGACTAGCGGCTACAATGAGCAGTTCTTC

clone size: .
D gene: TRBD1
J gene: TRBJ2-5
V gene: TRBV20-1
CDR3 length: 15
CDR3 protein: CSAPVGQGAGETQYF
CDR3 DNA: TGCAGTGCCCCTGTGGGACAGGGGGCCGGAGAGACCCAGTACTTC

clone size: .
D gene: .
J gene: TRBJ1-5
V gene: TRBV10-3
CDR3 length: 15
CDR3 protein: CASGSESNSNQPQHF
CDR3 DNA: TGTGCCAGCGGGTCCGAATCAAATAGCAATCAGCCCCAGCATTTT

clone size: few
D gene: .
J gene: TRBJ2-2
V gene: TRBV9
CDR3 length: 14
CDR3 protein: CASSVVSETGELFF
CDR3 DNA: TGTGCCAGCAGCGTAGTTTCTGAGACCGGGGAGCTGTTTTTT

clone size: few
D gene: .
J gene: TRBJ1-1
V gene: TRBV6-1
CDR3 length: 14
CDR3 protein: CATNGAGVFTEAFF
CDR3 DNA: TGTGCCACCAATGGGGCTGGAGTTTTCACTGAAGCTTTCTTT

clone size: many
D gene: TRBD1
J gene: TRBJ2-5
V gene: TRBV24-1
CDR3 length: 15
CDR3 protein: CATSDTYRGSETQYF
CDR3 DNA: TGTGCCACCAGTGACACCTACAGGGGGAGTGAGACCCAGTACTTC

clone size: few
D gene: .
J gene: TRBJ2-3
V gene: TRBV5-4
CDR3 length: 15
CDR3 protein: CASSFLPRVADTQYF
CDR3 DNA: TGTGCCAGCAGCTTCTTACCCAGAGTTGCAGATACGCAGTATTTT

clone size: many
D gene: .
J gene: TRBJ1-6
V gene: TRBV28
CDR3 length: 15
CDR3 protein: CASSPEQGWNSPLHF
CDR3 DNA: TGTGCCAGCAGTCCGGAACAGGGATGGAATTCACCCCTCCACTTT

clone size: .
D gene: .
J gene: TRBJ2-3
V gene: TRBV4-1
CDR3 length: 17
CDR3 protein: CASSQEALPYSGDTQYF
CDR3 DNA: TGCGCCAGCAGCCAAGAGGCACTACCGTACTCGGGGGATACGCAGTATTTT

clone size: many
D gene: .
J gene: TRBJ2-5
V gene: TRBV15
CDR3 length: 15
CDR3 protein: CATSVGHREQETQYF
CDR3 DNA: TGTGCCACCAGCGTGGGACACCGGGAACAAGAGACCCAGTACTTC

clone size: .
D gene: .
J gene: TRBJ2-3
V gene: TRBV24-1
CDR3 length: 15
CDR3 protein: CATSDSQGPTDTQYF
CDR3 DNA: TGTGCCACCAGTGATTCGCAGGGGCCAACAGATACGCAGTATTTT

clone size: many
D gene: .
J gene: TRBJ2-3
V gene: TRBV12-5
CDR3 length: 15
CDR3 protein: CASALTGSGTDTQYF
CDR3 DNA: TGTGCTAGTGCCCTCACAGGGTCTGGCACAGATACGCAGTATTTT

clone size: many
D gene: .
J gene: TRBJ1-2
V gene: TRBV28
CDR3 length: 18
CDR3 protein: CASSAETPRTVPNYGYTF
CDR3 DNA: TGTGCCAGCAGTGCCGAAACCCCGCGGACAGTACCTAACTATGGCTACACCTTC

clone size: many
D gene: .
J gene: TRBJ1-1
V gene: TRBV27
CDR3 length: 16
CDR3 protein: CASSLRWQGKNTEAFF
CDR3 DNA: TGTGCCAGCAGTTTAAGGTGGCAGGGGAAGAACACTGAAGCTTTCTTT

clone size: many
D gene: TRBD1
J gene: TRBJ2-3
V gene: TRBV2
CDR3 length: 15
CDR3 protein: CASRRQGLSTDTQYF
CDR3 DNA: TGTGCCAGCAGACGACAGGGTCTTAGCACAGATACGCAGTATTTT

clone size: many
D gene: .
J gene: TRBJ2-7
V gene: TRBV12-3/TRBV12-4
CDR3 length: 13
CDR3 protein: CASSCRNAYEQYF
CDR3 DNA: TGTGCCAGCAGCTGTCGAAACGCCTACGAGCAGTACTTC

clone size: .
D gene: TRBD1
J gene: TRBJ1-1
V gene: TRBV3-1
CDR3 length: 14
CDR3 protein: CASSGQGSNTEAFF
CDR3 DNA: TGTGCCAGCAGCGGACAGGGGTCGAACACTGAAGCTTTCTTT

clone size: many
D gene: TRBD1
J gene: TRBJ2-5
V gene: TRBV3-1
CDR3 length: 20
CDR3 protein: CASSQDRGFEGTGQQETQYF
CDR3 DNA: TGTGCCAGCAGCCAAGATAGGGGTTTCGAGGGTACGGGACAGCAAGAGACCCAGTACTTC

clone size: many
D gene: .
J gene: TRBJ2-7
V gene: TRBV6-5
CDR3 length: 14
CDR3 protein: CASSYFQNSYEQYF
CDR3 DNA: TGTGCCAGCAGTTACTTCCAGAACTCCTACGAGCAGTACTTC

clone size: many
D gene: .
J gene: TRBJ1-3
V gene: TRBV28
CDR3 length: 14
CDR3 protein: CASSQGTTGNTIYF
CDR3 DNA: TGTGCCAGCAGTCAGGGGACGACTGGAAACACCATATATTTT

clone size: .
D gene: TRBD2
J gene: TRBJ2-1
V gene: TRBV6-2/TRBV6-3
CDR3 length: 15
CDR3 protein: CASSYGAGGQNEQFF
CDR3 DNA: TGTGCCAGCAGTTACGGGGCGGGGGGGCAGAATGAGCAGTTCTTC

clone size: many
D gene: .
J gene: TRBJ1-1
V gene: TRBV18
CDR3 length: 15
CDR3 protein: CASSPKGLRHTEAFF
CDR3 DNA: TGTGCCAGCTCACCTAAAGGCTTAAGACACACTGAAGCTTTCTTT

clone size: .
D gene: .
J gene: TRBJ2-5
V gene: TRBV20-1
CDR3 length: 17
CDR3 protein: CSAADLTGQNGRETQYF
CDR3 DNA: TGCAGTGCCGCAGACCTGACAGGACAAAACGGTCGAGAGACCCAGTACTTC

clone size: many
D gene: .
J gene: TRBJ1-1
V gene: TRBV20-1
CDR3 length: 13
CDR3 protein: CSASSLMNTEAFF
CDR3 DNA: TGCAGTGCTAGTAGTCTGATGAACACTGAAGCTTTCTTT

clone size: many
D gene: TRBD1
J gene: TRBJ1-2
V gene: TRBV28
CDR3 length: 14
CDR3 protein: CASSPMGQGYGYTF
CDR3 DNA: TGTGCCAGCAGCCCGATGGGACAGGGCTATGGCTACACCTTC

clone size: many
D gene: .
J gene: TRBJ1-2
V gene: TRBV20-1
CDR3 length: 11
CDR3 protein: CSARGLHGYTF
CDR3 DNA: TGCAGTGCTAGAGGGCTGCATGGCTACACCTTC

clone size: many
D gene: .
J gene: TRBJ1-3
V gene: TRBV3-1
CDR3 length: 15
CDR3 protein: CASSHLGSSGNTIYF
CDR3 DNA: TGTGCCAGCAGCCACTTAGGGTCTTCAGGAAACACCATATATTTT

clone size: many
D gene: .
J gene: TRBJ2-7
V gene: TRBV4-1
CDR3 length: 14
CDR3 protein: CASSQHDGNYEQYF
CDR3 DNA: TGCGCCAGCAGCCAACACGATGGGAACTACGAGCAGTACTTC

clone size: many
D gene: .
J gene: TRBJ1-4
V gene: TRBV2
CDR3 length: 17
CDR3 protein: CASSEGGLGETNEKLFF
CDR3 DNA: TGTGCCAGCAGTGAGGGGGGTTTGGGTGAAACTAATGAAAAACTGTTTTTT

clone size: .
D gene: TRBD1
J gene: TRBJ1-4
V gene: TRBV6-9
CDR3 length: 17
CDR3 protein: CASSYGQGDPTNEKLFF
CDR3 DNA: TGTGCCAGCAGTTACGGGCAGGGGGACCCAACTAATGAAAAACTGTTTTTT

clone size: many
D gene: .
J gene: TRBJ1-1
V gene: TRBV6-1
CDR3 length: 15
CDR3 protein: CASSEYPRMNTEAFF
CDR3 DNA: TGTGCCAGCAGTGAGTATCCGAGGATGAACACTGAAGCTTTCTTT

clone size: many
D gene: .
J gene: TRBJ2-7
V gene: TRBV6-1
CDR3 length: 17
CDR3 protein: CASSEALRAQFPDEQYF
CDR3 DNA: TGTGCCAGCAGTGAAGCGCTACGGGCTCAGTTTCCGGACGAGCAGTACTTC

clone size: .
D gene: TRBD1
J gene: TRBJ1-2
V gene: TRBV30
CDR3 length: 14
CDR3 protein: CARSLDRESLRYTF
CDR3 DNA: TGTGCCCGGAGTCTAGACAGGGAATCCCTTCGCTACACCTTC

clone size: many
D gene: .
J gene: TRBJ1-5
V gene: TRBV2
CDR3 length: 15
CDR3 protein: CASSVLRISNQPQHF
CDR3 DNA: TGTGCCAGCAGTGTTCTCAGGATTAGCAATCAGCCCCAGCATTTT

clone size: many
D gene: TRBD1
J gene: TRBJ1-2
V gene: TRBV29-1
CDR3 length: 16
CDR3 protein: CSVDDREAFPNYGYTF
CDR3 DNA: TGCAGCGTTGATGACAGGGAGGCTTTTCCCAACTATGGCTACACCTTC

clone size: few
D gene: .
J gene: TRBJ2-1
V gene: TRBV11-3
CDR3 length: 14
CDR3 protein: CASGPVRGYNEQFF
CDR3 DNA: TGTGCCAGCGGCCCCGTTAGGGGGTACAATGAGCAGTTCTTC

clone size: many
D gene: .
J gene: TRBJ1-1
V gene: TRBV7-9
CDR3 length: 16
CDR3 protein: CASSLRRARGNTEAFF
CDR3 DNA: TGTGCCAGCAGCTTGAGGCGGGCGCGGGGGAACACTGAAGCTTTCTTT

clone size: many
D gene: TRBD1
J gene: TRBJ1-5
V gene: TRBV28
CDR3 length: 15
CDR3 protein: CASSPEGQRNQPQHF
CDR3 DNA: TGTGCCAGCAGTCCCGAGGGACAGAGAAATCAGCCCCAGCATTTT

clone size: many
D gene: TRBD1
J gene: TRBJ1-2
V gene: TRBV25-1
CDR3 length: 14
CDR3 protein: CASARQGTNYGYTF
CDR3 DNA: TGTGCCAGCGCAAGACAGGGTACAAACTATGGCTACACCTTC

clone size: .
D gene: .
J gene: TRBJ2-2
V gene: TRBV9
CDR3 length: 14
CDR3 protein: CASSAGTNTGELFF
CDR3 DNA: TGTGCCAGCAGCGCCGGGACCAACACCGGGGAGCTGTTTTTT

clone size: .
D gene: .
J gene: TRBJ2-3
V gene: TRBV4-1
CDR3 length: 16
CDR3 protein: CASSQGLPQRADTQYF
CDR3 DNA: TGCGCCAGCAGCCAAGGGCTCCCCCAACGGGCAGATACGCAGTATTTT

clone size: many
D gene: .
J gene: TRBJ1-5
V gene: TRBV6-1
CDR3 length: 13
CDR3 protein: CASSEEVTQPQHF
CDR3 DNA: TGTGCCAGCAGTGAAGAGGTCACTCAGCCCCAGCATTTT

clone size: many
D gene: .
J gene: TRBJ2-3
V gene: TRBV7-6
CDR3 length: 16
CDR3 protein: CASSLGRQYGLDTQYF
CDR3 DNA: TGTGCCAGCAGCTTAGGTCGTCAGTACGGCTTAGATACGCAGTATTTT

clone size: .
D gene: TRBD1
J gene: TRBJ1-2
V gene: TRBV6-1
CDR3 length: 14
CDR3 protein: CASSPGQGVYGYTF
CDR3 DNA: TGTGCCAGCAGTCCCGGACAGGGGGTTTATGGCTACACCTTC